This TCR beta chain was sequenced for a study of somatic mutations in cytotoxic T cells in rheumatoid arthritis. As for the study in general: Using a FACSAria II or Sony SH800, a portion of the V beta antibody-stained T-cell populations were flow-sorted at nearly 100% purity, and among those populations were V beta1+ cells that were then sequenced for TCRB. Study-wide results and limits: Compared with age-matched healthy controls, rheumatoid arthritis patients did not differ significantly in CD8+ T-cell clonality. For about an eighth of the 65 patients, a single CD8+ clone accounted for more than 20% of CD8+ cells.

As to this clone: Its antigen remains unidentified.

V lost 6 bases, J lost 8 bases, and 13 bases stayed unmatched. From germline, CDR1 is MGHRA and CDR2 YSYEKL. CDR3 size: 16 residues. Once isolated by positive magnetic bead selection, the CD4+ and CD8+ cells had their purity checked by flow cytometry. Here immunoSEQ multiplex PCR was the method, and the copy in TCRdb shows in-frame clones only, minus some. The table lists some 17,000 clones, roughly four fifths of them singletons. Sequencing was performed on CD8+ T cells sorted from blood. The clonotype was recovered from an adult with rheumatoid arthritis. The V and J genes are TRBV4-1 and TRBJ2-1, with 10 bases lining up with TRBD1. The CDR3 loop reads CASRPYPGQGMDEQFF. For the CDR3, the DNA is TGCGCCAGCAGACCCTACCCGGGACAGGGGATGGATGAGCAGTTCTTC.